Listed below are T cell receptor beta chains from one sample, sequenced in a study of cytomegalovirus exposure and HLA in healthy donors. The method was immunoSEQ multiplex PCR; TCRdb's version includes in-frame clones alone and lacks a portion of them. The sample comprises roughly 220,000 clones, 75% to 90% of which are singletons, and approximately 2.5% rests with the top ten. Sequenced sample: PBMCs. These receptor sequences come from a woman aged 40 to 50 in good health and CMV-seronegative. Each CDR3 is given with its conserved first and last residue. The D gene is left open where the match is weak. Clone sizes are given selectively: once, few, many, or a class where the clone is expanded.

clone_size	d_call	v_call	j_call	cdr3_aa	cdr3_nt
NA	TRBD2	TRBV9	TRBJ2-1	CASSSPSGRAGGIYNEQFF	TGTGCCAGCAGCTCCCCAAGCGGGAGGGCCGGGGGTATCTACAATGAGCAGTTCTTC
few	NA	TRBV5-1	TRBJ2-3	CASSLAGVGYLADTQYF	TGCGCCAGCAGCTTGGCGGGAGTTGGGTATCTCGCAGATACGCAGTATTTT
few	TRBD2	TRBV7-9	TRBJ2-1	CASSPVAGATYNEQFF	TGTGCCAGCAGCCCGGTAGCGGGAGCCACTTACAATGAGCAGTTCTTC
NA	NA	TRBV2	TRBJ2-3	CASSHTDTQYF	TGTGCCAGCAGCCACACAGATACGCAGTATTTT
NA	TRBD2	TRBV5-8	TRBJ2-5	CASSSGTSGRGIQETQYF	TGTGCCAGCAGCTCGGGGACTAGCGGGAGGGGGATCCAAGAGACCCAGTACTTC
few	NA	TRBV28	TRBJ2-7	CASSLARSSYEQYF	TGTGCCAGCAGTCTAGCGAGAAGCTCCTACGAGCAGTACTTC
NA	NA	TRBV30	TRBJ2-2	CAWRVQGNTGELFF	TGTGCCTGGAGAGTTCAGGGTAACACCGGGGAGCTGTTTTTT
NA	TRBD1	TRBV30	TRBJ1-2	CAWRPTHRGSNYGYTF	TGTGCCTGGAGGCCTACCCACAGGGGATCGAACTATGGCTACACCTTC
NA	NA	TRBV28	TRBJ1-5	CASSLWLGASSNQPQHF	TGTGCCAGCAGTTTGTGGTTAGGGGCGTCTAGCAATCAGCCCCAGCATTTT
NA	NA	TRBV28	TRBJ2-1	CASSSGTEQFF	TGTGCCAGCAGCTCCGGGACAGAGCAGTTCTTC
NA	NA	TRBV7-3	TRBJ1-1	CASSLRWNTEAFF	TGTGCCAGCAGCTTACGGTGGAACACTGAAGCTTTCTTT
NA	TRBD2	TRBV2	TRBJ2-7	CASSASGGYEQYF	TGTGCCAGCAGTGCTAGCGGAGGCTACGAGCAGTACTTC
NA	TRBD2	TRBV29-1	TRBJ2-7	CSARLAGVLRQQYF	TGCAGCGCACGACTAGCGGGAGTACTCCGTCAGCAGTACTTC